The source of this T cell receptor beta chain is a study of blood T cell repertoires in COVID-19. This CDR3 region has 18 residues. Germline CDR1 reads LNHDA; CDR2 reads SQIVND (reference sequence). J was trimmed by 5 bases and V by 4 bases; bases with no gene match: 13. As originally analysed: Quantification of nucleated cells was approximated via reference gene primer amplification. TCRdb keeps only in-frame clones here, not all; method: immunoSEQ multiplex PCR. V and J calls and clone size come straight from that table; D and trimming were deduced from the DNA. The sample comprises 130,000 or so clones, 75% to 90% of which are singletons, and 2% to 2.5% rests with the top ten.

The V call is TRBV19, the J call TRBJ2-3; 12 positions match TRBD2. Specimen: peripheral blood. The source of this sequence is a man aged 50-60 years with active COVID-19. The CDR3 region is CASSNRALAGGLEDTQYF. The CDR3 DNA reads TGTGCCAGTAGTAATCGGGCACTAGCGGGGGGCCTTGAAGATACGCAGTATTTT.